The rows below give T cell receptor beta chains drawn from one sample of a study of T cells in Graves' hyperthyroidism and ophthalmopathy. MiXCR, run by TCRdb on the multiplex PCR reads, gives a single entry per CDR3 protein. The sample lists a few hundred thousand distinct CDR3 sequences, roughly 15% occurring once. The sequenced sample consisted of blood. The receptor set was obtained from a woman under 30 with Graves' hyperthyroidism. Both conserved end residues are part of each CDR3. Each record gives: V gene, D gene, clone size, J gene, CDR3 DNA, CDR3 protein. D genes are given only for firm matches. The listing skips clone size in some rows; elsewhere it reads once, few, many or a size class.

TRBV11-1	.	many	TRBJ1-1	TGTGCCAGCAGCCCAGACCGGCAGGGCTCAGCTTTCTTT	CASSPDRQGSAFF
TRBV7-6	.	.	TRBJ1-2	TGTGCCAGCAATCCCGGGACGGGCTATGGCTACACCTTC	CASNPGTGYGYTF
TRBV24-1	TRBD1	.	TRBJ2-1	TGTGCCACCAGTGATCAGGGGGGGACAGGGGGTAATGAGCAGTTCTTC	CATSDQGGTGGNEQFF
TRBV18	TRBD1	few	TRBJ1-5	TGTGCCAGCTCAACACGGGCTCCGGGACAGGGTGGCCGGAATCAGCCCCAGCATTTT	CASSTRAPGQGGRNQPQHF
TRBV6-2/TRBV6-3	TRBD1	.	TRBJ2-7	TGTGCCAGCAGTTACCGGGACAGGGCTTACGAGCAGTACTTC	CASSYRDRAYEQYF
TRBV2	TRBD1	many	TRBJ2-5	TGTGCCAGCAGGACAGGGGAGGAGACCCAGTACTTC	CASRTGEETQYF
TRBV28	.	few	TRBJ1-4	TGTGCCAGCAGTTTCCCTGGGGGTTTCGAAAAACTGTTTTTT	CASSFPGGFEKLFF
TRBV6-1	.	many	TRBJ1-1	TGTGCCAGCAGTGAAGCGCTCGGCGGTAACACTGAAGCTTTCTTT	CASSEALGGNTEAFF
TRBV7-2	TRBD1	.	TRBJ1-5	TGTGCCAGCAGCTTATTGATTGGGACAGGGAGTCTTAGCAATCAGCCCCAGCATTTT	CASSLLIGTGSLSNQPQHF
TRBV9	.	many	TRBJ2-7	TGTGCCAGCAGCGTAATGGAGACCTCCTACGAGCAGTACTTC	CASSVMETSYEQYF
TRBV4-1	.	.	TRBJ2-5	TGCGCCAGCAGCCGTGGAGGTAGCGCCCAGACCCAGTACTTC	CASSRGGSAQTQYF
TRBV11-2	.	many	TRBJ2-1	TGTGCCAGCAGCTTAGACAGGGGAAGGAACAATGAGCAGTTCTTC	CASSLDRGRNNEQFF
TRBV9	TRBD2	.	TRBJ2-7	TGTGCCAGCAGCGTAGCTGCCGCGGGAGCCCACGAGCAGTACTTC	CASSVAAAGAHEQYF
TRBV30	.	many	TRBJ2-7	TGTGCCTGGAGTGTAACCGGACCCGAGCAGTACTTC	CAWSVTGPEQYF
TRBV30	TRBD1	many	TRBJ2-7	TGTGCCTGCGACAGGGGGTTAGTCTACGAGCAGTACTTC	CACDRGLVYEQYF
TRBV27	TRBD2	.	TRBJ2-3	TGTGCCAGCAGCTTCCGACTAGCGGGACTTCTTTCAGATACGCAGTATTTT	CASSFRLAGLLSDTQYF
TRBV11-2	TRBD2	many	TRBJ2-1	TGTGCCAGCAGCTTAAGGTGGGAACTAGCGGGAGCCAATGAGCAGTTCTTC	CASSLRWELAGANEQFF
TRBV6-2/TRBV6-3	.	few	TRBJ2-3	TGTGCCAGCAAAAATGGGGGAGTCGATACGCAGTATTTT	CASKNGGVDTQYF
TRBV28	.	many	TRBJ2-3	TGTGCCAGCTGGTTGGAGGGGGCCCCAGATACGCAGTATTTT	CASWLEGAPDTQYF
TRBV19	TRBD2	few	TRBJ2-2	TGTGCCAGTAGTCTCCTCGCGGGAGGGGCCACCGGGGAGCTGTTTTTT	CASSLLAGGATGELFF
TRBV11-3	.	.	TRBJ2-2	TGTGCCAGCAGCTTGATGGACACCGGGGAGCTGTTTTTT	CASSLMDTGELFF
TRBV15	TRBD1	few	TRBJ2-6	TGTGCCACCGACAGGGGAATAGAAAGCTCTGGGGCCAACGTCCTGACTTTC	CATDRGIESSGANVLTF
TRBV27	TRBD2	.	TRBJ2-2	TGTGCCAGCAGTTCCCTAGCGGGAGGGAACACCGGGGAGCCGTTTTTT	CASSSLAGGNTGEPFF
TRBV13	.	few	TRBJ2-6	TGTGCCAGCAGCTTCAGACAGTCTGGGGCCAACGTCCTGACTTTC	CASSFRQSGANVLTF
TRBV9	TRBD2	.	TRBJ2-4	TGTGCCAGCAGCGTAGAAGCGGGAGACGTGGTGGGGAACATTCAGTACTTC	CASSVEAGDVVGNIQYF
TRBV28	.	many	TRBJ2-5	TGTGCCAGCAGTTGGGGCAGCCAACAAGAGACCCAGTACTTC	CASSWGSQQETQYF
TRBV13	.	few	TRBJ2-3	TGTGCCAGCAGCTTAGGTGGGAGAAATGGGTTCACAGATACGCAGTATTTT	CASSLGGRNGFTDTQYF
TRBV3-1	TRBD2	many	TRBJ2-1	TGTGCCAGCAGCCCGGACCGACTAGCGGGAGGTATATATGAGCAGTTCTTC	CASSPDRLAGGIYEQFF
TRBV15	.	many	TRBJ2-3	TGTGCCACCAGCAGAGATGCCTCCCACAGCTTGGATACGCAGTATTTT	CATSRDASHSLDTQYF
TRBV5-1	.	many	TRBJ2-7	TGCGCCAGCAGCTTGAGATCACAGTACGAGCAGTACTTC	CASSLRSQYEQYF
TRBV19	TRBD1	.	TRBJ2-1	TGTGCCAGTAGTAATCACCGGGACAGGGGGGACAATGAGCAGTTCTTC	CASSNHRDRGDNEQFF
TRBV11-2	.	few	TRBJ2-1	TGTGCCAGCAGCTCAAGTTCCGGGAGAGAGAATGAGCAGTTCTTC	CASSSSSGRENEQFF
TRBV5-1	TRBD2	few	TRBJ2-2	TGCGCCAGCAGTGGGACTAGCGCTTACACCGGGGAGCTGTTTTTT	CASSGTSAYTGELFF
TRBV7-9	TRBD1	.	TRBJ2-2	TGTGCCAGCAGCGTTAGGACAGGGGAACTGTTTTTT	CASSVRTGELFF
TRBV7-9	.	.	TRBJ2-2	TGTGCCAGCAGCTTCTCGGTCCACGGGGAGCTGTTTTTT	CASSFSVHGELFF
TRBV6-2/TRBV6-3	TRBD1	.	TRBJ2-1	TGTGCCAGCAGTTTACAGGGGGCGGCCTCTGAGCAGTTCTTC	CASSLQGAASEQFF
TRBV5-1	TRBD1	.	TRBJ1-1	TGCGCCAGCAGCAGGACAGGACCCGGCACTGAAGCTTTCTTT	CASSRTGPGTEAFF
TRBV28	.	.	TRBJ1-1	TGTGCCAGCAGAACCTCGAACACTGAAGCTTTCTTT	CASRTSNTEAFF
TRBV28	.	many	TRBJ2-7	TGTGCCAGCAGGACCGGGGGTGCCTACGAGCAGTACTTC	CASRTGGAYEQYF
TRBV30	.	many	TRBJ2-2	TGTGCCTGGAGCTCCACTAGGTCCGGGGAGCTGTTTTTT	CAWSSTRSGELFF
TRBV5-1	TRBD2	many	TRBJ2-7	TGCGCCAGCAGCTTGTTGACTAGCGGAGCCTCCTACGAGCAGTACTTC	CASSLLTSGASYEQYF